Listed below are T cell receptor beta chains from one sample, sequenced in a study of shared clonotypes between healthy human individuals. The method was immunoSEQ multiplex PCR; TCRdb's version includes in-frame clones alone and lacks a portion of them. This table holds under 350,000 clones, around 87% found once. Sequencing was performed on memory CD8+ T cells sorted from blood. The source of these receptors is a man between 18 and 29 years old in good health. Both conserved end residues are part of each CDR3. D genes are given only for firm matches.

CASSQDWGSTDTQYF 15 TRBV4-3 .
CSVEGAAGQETQYF 14 TRBV29-1 .
CASSFLPSSERGGELFF 17 TRBV5-1 .
CASSYGTQAYEQYF 14 TRBV6-5 .
CASSGHRGTSSGNTIYF 17 TRBV6-1 TRBD1
CASSLAGQTDTQYF 14 TRBV7-6 TRBD2
CASSLIGTGPTWSGEKLFF 19 TRBV5-6 TRBD1
CASSSLRRSGNTIYF 15 TRBV7-9 .
CASSVGDRGISNQPQHF 17 TRBV2 TRBD1
CASSLRQGSSYEQYF 15 TRBV5-1 TRBD1
CATLEIELAGQETQYF 16 TRBV2 TRBD2
CASSLGQGLSSYEQYF 16 TRBV27 TRBD1
CASSVVRGPQVDEQYF 16 TRBV9 TRBD1
CASSGDSSTDTQYF 14 TRBV6-5 .
CASSLSSSSYTGELFF 16 TRBV28 .
CASSQQRQGLTNEQYF 16 TRBV4-3 .
CASSAGDTQYF 11 TRBV9 .